The 20 T cell receptor beta chains listed next were all sequenced from one sample in a study of blood T cell repertoires in COVID-19. Produced via immunoSEQ multiplex PCR; TCRdb's table is partial and in-frame only. Of 350,000 or so clones listed, approximately 90% were seen once; the top ten hold 3% to 4.5%. Input material: peripheral blood. The receptors here all came from a woman aged 55-69 years with COVID-19, enrolled during active disease.

The V call is TRBV30, the J call TRBJ1-1; possibly TRBD1 for D (6 bases). V was cut by 5 bases and J by 1 base, with 17 bases left in between. Germline-derived CDR1 and CDR2 are GTSNPN and SVGIG (reference sequence). There are 15 residues in the CDR3. CDR3 sequence reads: CAWGGRLSRNTEAFF. The DNA of the CDR3 is TGTGCCTGGGGGGGGCGGCTCAGCAGGAACACTGAAGCTTTCTTT.

This clone has only a few counts. The genes are TRBV5-4 and TRBJ2-7; 7 positions agree with TRBD1. After removal of 1 base from V and 0 bases from J, the junction contained 4 bases not matched to a gene. CDR1 is SGHNT, CDR2 YYREEE, per germline (reference sequence). The CDR3 has 15 amino acids. CDR3 sequence (DNA): TGTGCCAGCAGCTTGCCGGGACAGAGCTCCTACGAGCAGTACTTC. This encodes CASSLPGQSSYEQYF.

The chain combines TRBV4-1 with TRBJ2-5; 7 bases are shared with TRBD1. This CDR3 spans 14 amino acids. The junction had 5 bases not matched to a gene; V was cut back by 5 bases and J by 2 bases. From germline, CDR1 is MGHRA and CDR2 YSYEKL. CDR3 sequence reads: CASSYGTAQETQYF. The CDR3, as DNA: TGCGCCAGCAGCTACGGGACAGCACAAGAGACCCAGTACTTC.

The rearrangement joins TRBV4-2 to TRBJ2-3, with 8 bases lining up with TRBD2. The ends lost 3 bases at V and 2 bases at J; junction bases unmatched: 7. There are 16 residues in the CDR3. Germline lookup yields CDR1 LGHNA and CDR2 YNFKEQ. The CDR3 coding sequence is TGTGCCAGCAGCCACCAAGGCGGGGGGCCCACAGATACGCAGTATTTT. Translating it yields CASSHQGGGPTDTQYF.

The chain employs TRBV19 and TRBJ1-3; no clear D. The CDR3 runs to 13 residues. Germline lookup yields CDR1 LNHDA and CDR2 SQIVND (reference sequence). V was clipped by 8 bases and J by 0 bases, with 8 bases between them. CDR3 nucleotides: TGTGCCAGTCTACGACACTCTGGAAACACCATATATTTT. Amino acid sequence: CASLRHSGNTIYF.

The J gene is TRBJ2-1, the V gene TRBV7-9, with unresolved D. Germline V gene data show CDR1 as SEHNR and CDR2 as FQNEAQ (reference sequence). Trimming pared 4 bases from V and 9 bases from J, leaving 7 bases between. The length of the CDR3 is 11 residues. In DNA, the CDR3 is TGTGCCAGCAGCTCAGTAAGTGAGCAGTTCTTC. It is translated as CASSSVSEQFF.

This clone came up a few times. This rearrangement joins TRBV6-6 to TRBJ1-2; 10 bases line up with TRBD1. CDR1 is MNHNY, CDR2 SVGAGI, per germline (reference sequence). With V trimmed by 7 bases and J by 5 bases, 7 bases remained unmatched. The CDR3 is made up of 14 amino acids. Written as DNA, the CDR3 is TGTGCCAGCACCTCGGGACAGGGGTTGTATGGCTACACCTTC. Translated, it gives CASTSGQGLYGYTF.

The V gene is TRBV28, the J gene TRBJ1-5; no clear D. The CDR3 length is 14 residues. V was clipped by 5 bases and J by 7 bases, with 15 bases between them. Germline CDR1 MDHEN, CDR2 SYDVKM. CDR3 nucleotide sequence: TGTGCCAGCAGTCCGTCTTCGACATGGCAGCCCCAGCATTTT. Translating it yields CASSPSSTWQPQHF. Supplemented by reference TRBV28 and TRBJ1-5, the full variable domain reads DVKVTQSSRYLVKRTGEKVFLECVQDMDHENMFWYRQDPGLGLRLIYFSYDVKMKEKGDIPEGYSVSREKKERFSLILESASTNQTSMYLCASSPSSTWQPQHFGDGTRLSIL.

The chain joins TRBV5-1 to TRBJ1-2; 8 bases map to TRBD1. The trim removed 3 bases at V and 5 bases at J, leaving 15 bases unmatched. This CDR3 region has 17 residues. Germline V gives CDR1 SGHRS, CDR2 YFSETQ. The CDR3 spells CASSSLGRQGAEYGYTF. The CDR3 DNA is TGCGCCAGCAGCTCTCTGGGGCGGCAGGGGGCCGAGTATGGCTACACCTTC.

This rearrangement joins TRBV5-8 to TRBJ1-1, with D possibly matching TRBD1 (6 bases). Per germline, CDR1 SGHTS and CDR2 YDEGEE. The CDR3 totals 17 residues. V was shortened by 3 bases and J by 4 bases, with 22 bases between the two germline ends. In DNA form, the CDR3 reads TGTGCCAGCAGCTCGACGCAGCGGAGACAGGTGGCCACTGAAGCTTTCTTT. Residues: CASSSTQRRQVATEAFF.

The CDR3 DNA follows: TGTGCCAGCAGTCCGGGACAAGTTAATTCACCCCTCCACTTT. Translating gives CASSPGQVNSPLHF. The V call is TRBV27, the J call TRBJ1-6; D may be TRBD1 (6 bases). Trimming stripped 5 bases from V and 6 bases from J, with 11 bases between. This CDR3 comprises 14 residues. CDR1 MNHEY and CDR2 SMNVEV come from the germline V gene (reference sequence).

The V gene is TRBV19, the J gene TRBJ2-2; the match to TRBD1 covers 12 bases. Germline V gene data show CDR1 as LNHDA and CDR2 as SQIVND (reference sequence). The CDR3 is 16 amino acids. V shed 4 bases and J 6 bases; nucleotides not matched to a gene: 6. CDR3 DNA sequence: TGTGCCAGTAGTAGAGGGACAGGGGGCAATCCCGGGGAGCTGTTTTTT. It yields the protein CASSRGTGGNPGELFF.

The chain links TRBV6-6 to TRBJ2-2; D gene unclear. The CDR3 runs to 16 residues. CDR1 and CDR2 (germline): MNHNY, SVGAGI (reference sequence). Trimming pared 6 bases from V and 5 bases from J, leaving 19 bases between. CDR3 amino acids: CASSNLDLRGTGELFF. As DNA, the CDR3 is TGTGCCAGCAGCAACTTAGACTTACGAGGTACCGGGGAGCTGTTTTTT.

This clone was seen only once. This sequence joins TRBV6-5 and TRBJ2-7, with 8 positions matching TRBD2. This CDR3 comprises 14 residues. The V gene end was trimmed by 0 bases and the J gene end by 5 bases; junction bases not matched to a gene: 3. Germline V lookup: CDR1 MNHEY, CDR2 SVGAGI. CDR3 residues: CASSYSLAVNEQYF. CDR3 nucleotides: TGTGCCAGCAGTTACTCACTAGCGGTGAACGAGCAGTACTTC.

This CDR3 reads CASSEATGGAYEQYF. CDR3 bases: TGTGCCAGCAGTGAAGCAACGGGGGGGGCATACGAGCAGTACTTC. The chain joins TRBV6-1 to TRBJ2-7; 8 nucleotides align to TRBD2. The length of the CDR3 is 15 residues. Germline V gives CDR1 MNHNS, CDR2 SASEGT. Trimming cost V 0 bases and J 4 bases; bases outside gene matches: 5.

J is TRBJ1-5 and V is TRBV21-1. TRBV21-1 is designated a pseudogene. The CDR3 is 16 residues long. CDR3: CASSRPPKTLGQPQHF. CDR3 nucleotides: TGTGCCAGCAGCCGGCCTCCGAAGACCCTCGGGCAGCCCCAGCATTTT.

The chain employs TRBV27 and TRBJ2-3; 9 nucleotides align to TRBD2. Losses at the gene ends were 3 bases for V and 4 bases for J; bases not matched to a gene: 8. Germline-derived CDR1 and CDR2 are MNHEY and SMNVEV (reference sequence). The length of the CDR3 is 16 residues. The chain's CDR3 is CASSFRRGGLSDTQYF. The CDR3, as DNA: TGTGCCAGCAGTTTCAGGCGGGGGGGCCTATCAGATACGCAGTATTTT.

The rearrangement joins TRBV30 to TRBJ1-2; the match to TRBD1 covers 8 bases. V was pared by 1 base and J by 0 bases, with 4 bases of the junction left unmatched. This CDR3 has 15 residues. Germline CDR1 reads GTSNPN; CDR2 reads SVGIG (reference sequence). DNA of the CDR3: TGTGCCTGGAGTGCGGACAGGGTCCCTAACTATGGCTACACCTTC. Translation gives CAWSADRVPNYGYTF.

The chain has TRBV18 and TRBJ1-2, with 8 bases identical to TRBD1. J lost 8 bases, V lost 3 bases, and 11 bases had no gene match. The germline V gene has CDR1 KGHSH and CDR2 LQKENI. The CDR3 is 15 amino acids. The CDR3 region has the DNA TGTGCCAGCTCACCCGGGGGCACAGGGGGTTACGGCTACACCTTC. Encoded protein: CASSPGGTGGYGYTF.

The rearrangement uses TRBV11-2 and TRBJ1-2; unclear D gene. CDR3 length equals 15 residues. Trimming stripped 0 bases from V and 6 bases from J, with 14 bases between. Germline V gene sequence: CDR1 SGHAT, CDR2 FQNNGV. CDR3 amino acids: CASSLDRRRQDGYTF. In DNA form, the CDR3 reads TGTGCCAGCAGCTTAGATCGACGGCGCCAGGATGGCTACACCTTC.